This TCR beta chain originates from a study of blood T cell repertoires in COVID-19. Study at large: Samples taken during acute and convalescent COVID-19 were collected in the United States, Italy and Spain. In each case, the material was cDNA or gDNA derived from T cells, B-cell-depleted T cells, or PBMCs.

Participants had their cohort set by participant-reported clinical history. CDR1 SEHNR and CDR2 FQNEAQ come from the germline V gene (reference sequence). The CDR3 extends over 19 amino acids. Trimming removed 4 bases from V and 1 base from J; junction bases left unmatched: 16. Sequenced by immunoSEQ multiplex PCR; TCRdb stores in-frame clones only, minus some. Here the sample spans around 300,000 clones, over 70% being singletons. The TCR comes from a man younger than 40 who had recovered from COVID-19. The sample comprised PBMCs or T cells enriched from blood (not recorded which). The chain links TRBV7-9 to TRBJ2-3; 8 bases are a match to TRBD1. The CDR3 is CASSYPYYGTGPRTDTQYF. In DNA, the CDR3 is TGTGCCAGCAGCTACCCATACTACGGGACAGGTCCCCGCACAGATACGCAGTATTTT.